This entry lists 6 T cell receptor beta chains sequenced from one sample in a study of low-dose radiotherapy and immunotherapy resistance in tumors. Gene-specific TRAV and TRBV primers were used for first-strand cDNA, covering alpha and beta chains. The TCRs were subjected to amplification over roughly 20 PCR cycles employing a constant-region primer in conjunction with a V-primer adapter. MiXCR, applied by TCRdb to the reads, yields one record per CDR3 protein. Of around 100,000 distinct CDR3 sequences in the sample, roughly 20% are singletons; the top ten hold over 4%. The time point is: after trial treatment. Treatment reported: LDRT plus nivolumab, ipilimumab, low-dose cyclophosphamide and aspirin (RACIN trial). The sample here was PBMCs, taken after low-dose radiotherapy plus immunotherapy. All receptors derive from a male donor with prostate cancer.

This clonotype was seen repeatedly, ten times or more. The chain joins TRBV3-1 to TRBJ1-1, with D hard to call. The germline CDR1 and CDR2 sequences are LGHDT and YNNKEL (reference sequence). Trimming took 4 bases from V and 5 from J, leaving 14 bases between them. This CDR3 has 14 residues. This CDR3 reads CASSPGLGWTEAFF. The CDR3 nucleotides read TGTGCCAGCAGCCCCGGACTCGGGTGGACTGAAGCTTTCTTT.

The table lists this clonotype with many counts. This chain's CDR3 is CSARDSGNVATETQYF. The DNA of the CDR3 is TGCAGTGCTAGAGACAGCGGGAATGTGGCGACAGAGACCCAGTACTTC. The rearrangement joins TRBV20-1 to TRBJ2-5, with TRBD2 matching over 7 bases. V lost 0 bases to trimming and J lost 4 bases; unmatched junction nucleotides: 11. Germline V lookup: CDR1 DFQATT, CDR2 SNEGSKA (reference sequence). This CDR3 has 16 amino acids.

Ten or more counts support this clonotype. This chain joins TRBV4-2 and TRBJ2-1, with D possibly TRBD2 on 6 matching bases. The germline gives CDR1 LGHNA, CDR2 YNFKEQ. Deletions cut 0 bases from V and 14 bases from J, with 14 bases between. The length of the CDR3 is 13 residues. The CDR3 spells CASSQDSRGREFF. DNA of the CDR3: TGTGCCAGCAGCCAAGATTCGCGGGGACGGGAGTTCTTC.

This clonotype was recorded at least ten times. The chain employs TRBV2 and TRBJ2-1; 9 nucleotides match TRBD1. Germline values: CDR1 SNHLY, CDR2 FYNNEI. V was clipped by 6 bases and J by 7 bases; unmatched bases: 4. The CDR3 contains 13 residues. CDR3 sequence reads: CASSGDRENEQFF. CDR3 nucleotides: TGTGCCAGCAGCGGGGACAGGGAAAATGAGCAGTTCTTC. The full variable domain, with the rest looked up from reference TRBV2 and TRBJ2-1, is EPEVTQTPSHQVTQMGQEVILRCVPISNHLYFYWYRQILGQKVEFLVSFYNNEISEKSEIFDDQFSVERPDGSNFTLKIRSTKLEDSAMYFCASSGDRENEQFFGPGTRLTVL.

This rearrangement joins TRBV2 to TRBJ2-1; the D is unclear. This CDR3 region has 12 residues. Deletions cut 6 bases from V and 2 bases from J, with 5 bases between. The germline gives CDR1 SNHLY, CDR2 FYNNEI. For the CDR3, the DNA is TGTGCCAGCAGGGTACCCTACAATGAGCAGTTCTTC. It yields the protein CASRVPYNEQFF. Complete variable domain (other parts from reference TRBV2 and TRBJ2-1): EPEVTQTPSHQVTQMGQEVILRCVPISNHLYFYWYRQILGQKVEFLVSFYNNEISEKSEIFDDQFSVERPDGSNFTLKIRSTKLEDSAMYFCASRVPYNEQFFGPGTRLTVL.

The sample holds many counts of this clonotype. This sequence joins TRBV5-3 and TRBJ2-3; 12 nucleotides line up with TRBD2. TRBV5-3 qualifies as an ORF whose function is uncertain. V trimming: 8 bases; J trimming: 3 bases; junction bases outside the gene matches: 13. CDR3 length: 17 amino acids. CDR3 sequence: CASSLPLAGGETDTQYF. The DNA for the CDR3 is TGTGCCAGCAGCCTCCCTCTAGCGGGGGGGGAAACAGATACGCAGTATTTT.